This T cell receptor beta chain was identified in a study of blood T cells in healthy people across ages. Study-wide points: What prevented conclusive comparison of naive and antigen-experienced cells was that PBMCs were unsorted.

This CDR3 is 14 amino acids long. Germline V gene data show CDR1 as SEHNR and CDR2 as FQNEAQ (reference sequence). A second PCR, run for about 7 to 11 cycles, used a sample-barcoded 5' primer plus a J-beta primer mix. MiXCR, run by TCRdb on the 5' RACE reads, gives a single entry per CDR3 protein. This sample has roughly 1.6 million distinct CDR3 sequences, with about 35% found just once. In the case of this clonotype: Its target is unknown. An end of the junction differs from the germline gene, which may be a read error.

Sequences were obtained from blood. The TCR comes from a woman between 25 and 40 years old in good health. The rearrangement joins TRBV7-9 to TRBJ2-5, with D possibly being TRBD2 (5 bases). The CDR3, as DNA: TGTGCCAACAGCTTATTGAGCGGACAAGAGACCCAGTACTTC. Encoded protein: CANSLLSGQETQYF.